The source of this T cell receptor beta chain is a study of T cells after yellow fever vaccination. TCR cDNA, made by 5'RACE template switching, carried an added universal primer site and UMIs. TCRdb analysed the 5' RACE reads with MiXCR anew, one entry per CDR3 protein. The table has about 340,000 distinct CDR3 sequences, under 5% seen once. This clonotype was picked up many times. Antigen specificity is unknown. Regarding the study as a whole: Most primary-vaccination clones recurred post-booster (roughly 96% CD4, about 90% CD8).

Germline loops: CDR1 MNHEY, CDR2 SVGEGT. The V gene lost 2 bases and the J gene lost 2 bases, with 23 bases spanning the gap. This CDR3 region has 19 residues. This receptor was identified in a man aged 18-30 years who received the YFV17D yellow fever vaccine. J is TRBJ2-3 and V is TRBV6-2 or TRBV6-3, with D maybe TRBD1 (6 bases). The source material was PBMCs, sampled 5 days after the yellow fever booster vaccination. This CDR3 reads CASSYDPRRGGTNTDTQYF. The CDR3 DNA is TGTGCCAGCAGTTACGATCCGCGGAGAGGGGGTACAAACACAGATACGCAGTATTTT.